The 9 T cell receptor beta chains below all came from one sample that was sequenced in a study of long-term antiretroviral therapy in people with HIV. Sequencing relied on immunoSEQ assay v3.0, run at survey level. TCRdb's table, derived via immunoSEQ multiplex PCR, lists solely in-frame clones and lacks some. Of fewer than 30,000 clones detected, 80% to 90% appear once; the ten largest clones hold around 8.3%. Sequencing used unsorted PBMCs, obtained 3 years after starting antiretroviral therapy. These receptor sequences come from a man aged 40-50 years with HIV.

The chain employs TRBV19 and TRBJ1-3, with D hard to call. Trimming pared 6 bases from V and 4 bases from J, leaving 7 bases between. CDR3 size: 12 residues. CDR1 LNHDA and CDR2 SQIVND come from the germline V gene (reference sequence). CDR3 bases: TGTGCCAGTAGCGTGAACGGAAACACCATATATTTT. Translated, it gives CASSVNGNTIYF.

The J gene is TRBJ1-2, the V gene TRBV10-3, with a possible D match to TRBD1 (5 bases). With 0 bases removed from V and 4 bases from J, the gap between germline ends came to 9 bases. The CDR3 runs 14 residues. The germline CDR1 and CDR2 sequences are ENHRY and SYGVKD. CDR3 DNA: TGTGCCATCAGTGAGTCGAAGGGGATCTATGGCTACACCTTC. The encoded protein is CAISESKGIYGYTF.

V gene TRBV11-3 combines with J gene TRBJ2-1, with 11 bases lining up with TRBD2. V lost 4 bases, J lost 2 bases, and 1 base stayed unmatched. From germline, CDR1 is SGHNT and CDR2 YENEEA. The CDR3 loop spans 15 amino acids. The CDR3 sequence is CASSSGLAAYNEQFF. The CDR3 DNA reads TGTGCCAGCAGCTCGGGACTAGCGGCCTACAATGAGCAGTTCTTC.

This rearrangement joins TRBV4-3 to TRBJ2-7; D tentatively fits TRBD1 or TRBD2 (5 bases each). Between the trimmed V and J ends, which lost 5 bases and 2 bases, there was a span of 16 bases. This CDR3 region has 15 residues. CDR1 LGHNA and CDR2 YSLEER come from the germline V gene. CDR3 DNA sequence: TGCGCCAGCAGCACTCGGGACCCTGGCCCCTACGAGCAGTACTTC. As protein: CASSTRDPGPYEQYF.

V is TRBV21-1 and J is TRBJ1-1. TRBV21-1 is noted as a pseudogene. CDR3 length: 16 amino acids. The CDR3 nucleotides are TGTGCCAGCAGCCCCTTAGGCAGGGAGGGGAACACTGAAGCTTTCTTT. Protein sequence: CASSPLGREGNTEAFF.

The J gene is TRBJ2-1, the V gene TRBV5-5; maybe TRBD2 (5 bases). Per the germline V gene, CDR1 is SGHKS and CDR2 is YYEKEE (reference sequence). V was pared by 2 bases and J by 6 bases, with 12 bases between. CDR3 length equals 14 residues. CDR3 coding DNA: TGTGCCAGCAGCTTCTCGGGGATTAGCAATGAGCAGTTCTTC. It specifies CASSFSGISNEQFF.

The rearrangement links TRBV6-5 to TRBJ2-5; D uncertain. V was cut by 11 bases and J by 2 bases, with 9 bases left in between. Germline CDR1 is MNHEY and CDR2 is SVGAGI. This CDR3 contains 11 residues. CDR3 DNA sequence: TGTGCCGCCGGGCCTCAAGAGACCCAGTACTTC. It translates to CAAGPQETQYF.

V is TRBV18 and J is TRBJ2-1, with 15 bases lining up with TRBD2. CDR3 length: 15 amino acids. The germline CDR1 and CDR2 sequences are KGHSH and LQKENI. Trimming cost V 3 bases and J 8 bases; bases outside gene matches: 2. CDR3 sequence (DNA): TGTGCCAGCTCACCCGGACTAGCGGGGGGGCATGAGCAGTTCTTC. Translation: CASSPGLAGGHEQFF.

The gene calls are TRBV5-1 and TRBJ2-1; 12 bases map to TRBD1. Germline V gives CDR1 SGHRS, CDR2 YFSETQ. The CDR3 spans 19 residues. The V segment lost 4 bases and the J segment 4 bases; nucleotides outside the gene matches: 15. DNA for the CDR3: TGCGCCAGCAGCAATATCGCCCCGGGACAGGGGGCGAGGTACAATGAGCAGTTCTTC. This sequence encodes CASSNIAPGQGARYNEQFF.